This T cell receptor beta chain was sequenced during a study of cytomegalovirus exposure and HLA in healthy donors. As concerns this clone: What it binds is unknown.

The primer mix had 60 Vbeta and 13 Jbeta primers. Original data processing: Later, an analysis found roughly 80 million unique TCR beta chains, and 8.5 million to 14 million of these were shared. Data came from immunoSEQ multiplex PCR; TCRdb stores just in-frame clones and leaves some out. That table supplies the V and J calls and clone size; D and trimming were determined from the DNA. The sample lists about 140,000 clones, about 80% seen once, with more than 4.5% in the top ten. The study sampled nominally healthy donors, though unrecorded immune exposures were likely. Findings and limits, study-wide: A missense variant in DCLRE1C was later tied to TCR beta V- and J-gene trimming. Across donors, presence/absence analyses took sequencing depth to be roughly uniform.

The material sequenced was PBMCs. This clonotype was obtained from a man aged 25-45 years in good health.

The CDR3 DNA reads TGTGCCAGCAGCCAGGGTGACTTCAGGGGAGAGACCCAGTACTTC. Encoded protein: CASSQGDFRGETQYF. V is TRBV7-2 and J is TRBJ2-5, with D maybe TRBD1 (6 bases). Trimming stripped 5 bases from V and 4 bases from J, with 17 bases between. There are 15 residues in the CDR3. Germline V gives CDR1 SGHTA, CDR2 FQGNSA.